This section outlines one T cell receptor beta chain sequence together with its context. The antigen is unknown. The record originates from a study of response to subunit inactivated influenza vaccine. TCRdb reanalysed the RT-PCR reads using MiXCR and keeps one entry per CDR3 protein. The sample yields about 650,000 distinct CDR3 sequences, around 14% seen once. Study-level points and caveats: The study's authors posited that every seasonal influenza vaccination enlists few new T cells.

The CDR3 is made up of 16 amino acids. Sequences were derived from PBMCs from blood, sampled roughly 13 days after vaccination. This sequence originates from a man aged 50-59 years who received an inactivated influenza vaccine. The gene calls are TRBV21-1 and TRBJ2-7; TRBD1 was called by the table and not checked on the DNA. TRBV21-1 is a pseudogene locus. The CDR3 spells CASSTREGTHIYEQYF. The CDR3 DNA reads TGTGCCAGCAGCACTCGAGAGGGGACCCATATCTACGAGCAGTACTTC.